The text below deals with one T cell receptor (beta chain). As yet, its antigen is unknown. This sample is drawn from a study of T cells after yellow fever vaccination. Overall study: The fractions with low cell numbers were processed using SMART-Seq v4 Ultra Low Input. Findings and caveats of the study: A faster peak, day 5 versus 15, was reached by the weaker secondary response. Most primary-vaccination clones reappeared after the booster (about 95% CD4, approximately 88% CD8).

Researchers made TCR cDNA using 5'RACE template switching, and this step added a universal primer site and UMIs. MiXCR, run by TCRdb on the 5' RACE reads, gives a single entry per CDR3 protein. This table holds around 400,000 distinct CDR3 sequences, around 10% found once. J gave up 2 bases and V 5 bases, and 11 bases lay outside the gene matches. The CDR3 sequence is 17 residues long. CDR1 is KGHSH and CDR2 is LQKENI in the germline V gene. The receptor was isolated from a man aged 18 to 30 who received the YFV17D yellow fever vaccine. The chain carries TRBV18 and TRBJ2-3; 9 nucleotides agree with TRBD2. Sequenced here: PBMCs, sampled on the day of the first yellow fever vaccination. The CDR3 is CASSSNLAGLLTDTQYF. The CDR3 DNA reads as TGTGCCAGCTCAAGCAACCTAGCGGGGCTCCTCACAGATACGCAGTATTTT.